The T cell receptor beta chain described here comes from a study of human T cells and chemical hapten exposure. Study-level information: Chiefly women, the patients showed alopecia areata, totalis or universalis.

Time point noted: pre-sensitization, week 0. As to treatment: therapeutic diphenylcyclopropenone sensitization with weekly scalp DPC. The study drew its donors from alopecia patients who were 18 to 70 years old and suitable for DPC. TCRdb redid the calling of the RACE reads with MiXCR, one entry per CDR3 protein. The table includes roughly 380,000 distinct CDR3 sequences, less than 6.5% detected once. The CDR3 length is 15 residues. Trimming took 4 bases from V and 5 from J, leaving 15 bases between them. In germline, CDR1 is SGHNT, CDR2 YYREEE (reference sequence). This clonotype came up a few times. Its antigen is undetermined. General observations from the study: It was expanded TCRs that formed significantly more large CDR3 similarity clusters than controls did. Patch test scores rose with PT1 expanded TCR counts, a positive correlation.

J is TRBJ1-4 and V is TRBV5-4; D perhaps matches TRBD1 (5 bases). The sequence was obtained from a woman in her 50s with alopecia areata. Some clones in this sample may be carry-over from other donors' samples. The material sequenced was whole blood, taken in connection with sensitization to the hapten diphenylcyclopropenone (DPC). CDR3 region: CASSIRGGPNEKLFF. In DNA form, the CDR3 reads TGTGCCAGCAGCATCCGGGGCGGCCCCAATGAAAAACTGTTTTTT. Filled out from reference TRBV5-4 and TRBJ1-4, the complete variable domain reads ETGVTQSPTHLIKTRGQQVTLRCSSQSGHNTVSWYQQALGQGPQFIFQYYREEENGRGNFPPRFSGLQFPNYSSELNVNALELDDSALYLCASSIRGGPNEKLFFGSGTQLSVL.